These 26 T cell receptor beta chains share one sample of origin, sequenced in a study of cytomegalovirus exposure and HLA in healthy donors. Primers included in the PCR were 60 Vbeta and 13 Jbeta primers. Clones were sequenced by immunoSEQ multiplex PCR, and TCRdb holds only the in-frame ones, with some missing. The sample has over 150,000 clones, approximately 72% seen once; the top ten hold approximately 2.6%. The sample consisted of PBMCs. Receptor source: a man younger than 35 in good health and CMV-seronegative.

The J gene is TRBJ1-2, the V gene TRBV4-3; D gene uncertain. V lost 4 bases and J 2 bases, leaving 8 bases between the germline ends. This CDR3 has 13 residues. Germline V lookup: CDR1 LGHNA, CDR2 YSLEER. CDR3 loop: CASSRRKNYGYTF. The CDR3 DNA is TGCGCCAGCAGCCGCAGGAAAAACTATGGCTACACCTTC.

This clone was seen once. The chain links TRBV5-6 to TRBJ2-7; a possible D gene is TRBD1 (5 bases). Germline lookup yields CDR1 SGHDT and CDR2 YYEEEE. Trimming left V 0 bases short and J 5 bases short, with 18 bases between. The CDR3 has 16 amino acids. In DNA, the CDR3 is TGTGCCAGCAGCTTGGGACGTGGACATATAGGTAACGAGCAGTACGTC. Translation: CASSLGRGHIGNEQYV.

The chain employs TRBV7-2 and TRBJ2-7; 11 bases match TRBD2. This CDR3 is built from 15 residues. Germline CDR1 reads SGHTA; CDR2 reads FQGNSA. Trimming took 2 bases from V and 7 from J; bases not matched to a gene: 7. In DNA form, the CDR3 reads TGTGCCAGCAGCTTATACCTAGCGGGGGGCCGAGAGCAGTACTTC. Translating it yields CASSLYLAGGREQYF.

This clone was counted only a few times. A junction end diverges from the germline sequence, so it may reflect a read error. V gene TRBV7-7 combines with J gene TRBJ2-5; TRBD2 is a possible D gene (5 bases). The V gene's germline CDR1 is SSHAT and CDR2 FNYEAQ (reference sequence). This CDR3 has 11 amino acids. CDR3 nucleotides: TGTGCTAGCAGCGGATCGGGGACCCAGTACTTC. Translating it yields CASSGSGTQYF.

V is TRBV7-8 and J is TRBJ2-2; the match to TRBD1 covers 8 bases. Germline V gene sequence: CDR1 SGHVS, CDR2 FQNEAQ. After removal of 3 bases from V and 2 bases from J, the junction contained 8 bases not matched to a gene. This CDR3 region has 17 residues. CDR3 DNA sequence: TGTGCCAGCAGCTTGGTTGACAGGGGCGTTAACACCGGGGAGCTGTTTTTT. It translates to CASSLVDRGVNTGELFF. Based on the CDR3 plus reference TRBV7-8 and TRBJ2-2, the full variable domain is GAGVSQSPRYKVAKRGQDVALRCDPISGHVSLFWYQQALGQGPEFLTYFQNEAQLDKSGLPSDRFFAERPEGSVSTLKIQRTQQEDSAVYLCASSLVDRGVNTGELFFGEGSRLTVL.

As regards this clone: The junction and the germline gene differ at one end; a read error may be behind it. The chain employs TRBV30 and TRBJ1-5, with D perhaps matching TRBD1 (6 bases). CDR3 length: 15 amino acids. Germline assignment: CDR1 GTSNPN and CDR2 SVGIG (reference sequence). The CDR3 nucleotides are TGTGACTGGAGGGGAGGGGGGTCACGAAATCAGCCCCAGCATTTT. Translating it yields CDWRGGGSRNQPQHF. Full variable domain (missing parts from reference TRBV30 and TRBJ1-5): SQTIHQWPATLVQPVGSPLSLECTVEGTSNPNLYWYRQAAGRGLQLLFYSVGIGQISSEVPQNLSASRPQDRQFILSSKKLLLSDSGFYLCDWRGGGSRNQPQHFGDGTRLSIL.

Written as DNA, the CDR3 is TGTGCCACCAGCAGAGATAGCACTGAAGCTTTCTTT. Translated, it gives CATSRDSTEAFF. This chain connects TRBV15 to TRBJ1-1, with D hard to call. The CDR3 is 12 residues long. The germline CDR1 and CDR2 sequences are LNHNV and YYDKDF (reference sequence). V was pared by 0 bases and J by 4 bases, with 3 bases between.

The chain uses TRBV5-1 and TRBJ2-2; TRBD2 matches 11 bases. V trimming: 0 bases; J trimming: 0 bases; junction bases outside the gene matches: 4. Germline V gives CDR1 SGHRS, CDR2 YFSETQ. This CDR3 is 18 amino acids long. CDR3 nucleotide sequence: TGCGCCAGCAGCTTGGGGCTAGCGGGGGGAGCGAACACCGGGGAGCTGTTTTTT. Translating gives CASSLGLAGGANTGELFF.

The CDR3 region is CASSNSDSSNEKLFF. CDR3 nucleotides: TGTGCCAGTAGTAATTCGGACAGCTCAAATGAAAAACTGTTTTTT. V usage is TRBV19 and J usage is TRBJ1-4; tentatively, D is TRBD1 (6 bases). CDR3 length: 15 amino acids. Germline V gene sequence: CDR1 LNHDA, CDR2 SQIVND (reference sequence). V shed 4 bases and J shed 5 bases, with 14 bases lying between them.

This chain connects TRBV4-3 to TRBJ2-7; D perhaps matches TRBD1 (5 bases). The CDR3 loop spans 15 amino acids. V lost 6 bases to trimming and J lost 7 bases, with 22 bases between them. Germline V gives CDR1 LGHNA, CDR2 YSLEER. CDR3: CASSQWGSHDGEQYF. CDR3 coding DNA: TGCGCCAGCAGTCAATGGGGCAGTCACGATGGGGAGCAGTACTTC.

The V gene is TRBV19, the J gene TRBJ2-7; 9 bases fit TRBD1. Looked up from germline, CDR1 is LNHDA and CDR2 is SQIVND (reference sequence). The CDR3 sequence is 14 residues long. With 4 bases clipped from V and 4 bases from J, the junction kept 5 bases outside the gene matches. CDR3 region: CASSTRQGVYEQYF. CDR3 sequence (DNA): TGTGCCAGTAGTACCCGACAGGGGGTATACGAGCAGTACTTC.

This chain connects TRBV7-2 to TRBJ1-5; a weak D match, TRBD1 (5 bases). Trimming took off 2 bases at V and 4 bases at J, with 12 bases between the two ends. Germline values: CDR1 SGHTA, CDR2 FQGNSA. This CDR3 is built from 15 residues. DNA of the CDR3: TGTGCCAGCAGCTTAACTCGACAGAGTAATCAGCCCCAGCATTTT. This sequence encodes CASSLTRQSNQPQHF.

The chain is built from TRBV5-4 and TRBJ2-7, with D maybe TRBD1 (5 bases). Germline values: CDR1 SGHNT, CDR2 YYREEE (reference sequence). Trimming shortened V by 4 bases and J by 3 bases, and 11 bases separated the two germline ends. This CDR3 contains 13 residues. The CDR3 reads CASSRSGFYEQYF. CDR3 in DNA: TGTGCCAGCAGCCGGTCAGGGTTCTACGAGCAGTACTTC.

The chain joins TRBV25-1 to TRBJ1-3, with D unclear. Germline assignment: CDR1 MGHDK and CDR2 SYGVNS. The CDR3 runs to 14 residues. The V gene lost 4 bases and the J gene lost 1 base, with 8 bases spanning the gap. The CDR3 region is CASSVPSSGNTIYF. The CDR3 bases are TGTGCCAGCAGTGTTCCGAGTTCTGGAAACACCATATATTTT.

Note on this clone: The sample contains more than one DNA sequence encoding this CDR3. The CDR3 sequence: CASSYYPGGGTQYF. The CDR3 coding sequence is TGTGCCAGCAGTTACTACCCGGGGGGGGGAACGCAGTATTTT. The chain employs TRBV6-5 and TRBJ2-3; 8 bases agree with TRBD2. This CDR3 spans 14 amino acids. The V gene's germline CDR1 is MNHEY and CDR2 SVGAGI. Trimming cost V 1 base and J 9 bases; bases outside gene matches: 6.

The chain combines TRBV2 with TRBJ2-1; 8 bases match TRBD1. From germline, CDR1 is SNHLY and CDR2 FYNNEI. Trimming at V came to 7 bases and at J to 8 bases, leaving 7 bases not matched to a gene. CDR3 length: 13 amino acids. As DNA, the CDR3 is TGTGCCAGCACCTGGACAGGGCGGGATGAGCAGTTCTTC. Protein sequence: CASTWTGRDEQFF.

This chain joins TRBV7-9 and TRBJ2-3, with TRBD1 matching 10 bases. Trimming took 7 bases from V and 2 from J; bases not matched to a gene: 15. This CDR3 has 18 amino acids. Germline lookup yields CDR1 SEHNR and CDR2 FQNEAQ (reference sequence). CDR3 residues: CASITIMDRGSLTDTQYF. Here the CDR3 DNA reads TGTGCCAGCATCACGATCATGGACAGGGGGTCCCTCACAGATACGCAGTATTTT.

This chain joins TRBV5-1 and TRBJ2-3; D is perhaps TRBD1 (5 bases). Trimming removed 1 base from V and 2 bases from J, with 8 bases in between. The germline V gene encodes CDR1 SGHRS and CDR2 YFSETQ. The CDR3 is made up of 14 amino acids. CDR3: CASSLTGFTDTQYF. The CDR3 DNA follows: TGCGCCAGCAGCTTGACAGGATTCACAGATACGCAGTATTTT.

The chain recombines TRBV6-1 with TRBJ2-2; D may be TRBD2 (5 bases). The CDR3 runs 15 residues. Germline values: CDR1 MNHNS, CDR2 SASEGT. Trimming shortened V by 7 bases and J by 2 bases, and 14 bases separated the two germline ends. The CDR3 DNA reads as TGTGCCAGCACACTAGGATCCTCAAACACCGGGGAGCTGTTTTTT. Residues: CASTLGSSNTGELFF.

The V gene is TRBV5-5, the J gene TRBJ1-1, with D possibly TRBD1 on 5 matching bases. The ends were cut back, 0 bases at V and 1 base at J, with 16 bases in the middle. CDR1 is SGHKS and CDR2 is YYEKEE in the germline V gene (reference sequence). The CDR3 spans 17 residues. The CDR3 DNA follows: TGTGCCAGCAGCTTGGTTTTGGAGGGGAGCTGGAACACTGAAGCTTTCTTT. It yields the protein CASSLVLEGSWNTEAFF.

Remarks on this clone: This specimen includes other DNA sequences encoding the same CDR3. The genes are TRBV5-1 and TRBJ1-3; no reliable D call. CDR1 is SGHRS and CDR2 is YFSETQ in the germline V gene. The V and J ends lost 0 bases and 1 base respectively, with 5 bases between them. CDR3 length: 14 amino acids. CDR3 residues: CASSLAGSGNTIYF. CDR3 DNA sequence: TGCGCCAGCAGCTTGGCAGGATCTGGAAACACCATATATTTT.

The table lists this clone with a few counts. The rearrangement joins TRBV6-6 to TRBJ1-1; TRBD1 aligns across 7 bases. The V gene's germline CDR1 is MNHNY and CDR2 SVGAGI (reference sequence). This CDR3 has 15 residues. With V trimmed by 6 bases and J by 7 bases, 14 bases remained unmatched. The CDR3 nucleotides are TGTGCCAGCAGCAAACGGGACAGTCCTCCGGGTGAAGCTTTCTTT. Its translation: CASSKRDSPPGEAFF.

The chain links TRBV30 to TRBJ1-2, with D perhaps TRBD1 (5 bases). The V and J ends lost 5 bases and 3 bases respectively, with 7 bases between them. CDR3 length: 11 amino acids. CDR1 is GTSNPN, CDR2 SVGIG, per germline (reference sequence). The CDR3 DNA reads TGTGCCTGGTCCAGGGACTATGGCTACACCTTC. It codes for CAWSRDYGYTF.

The chain uses TRBV28 and TRBJ2-2; 12 nucleotides match TRBD2. This CDR3 comprises 21 residues. Trimming at V came to 0 bases and at J to 1 base, leaving 12 bases not matched to a gene. Per germline, CDR1 MDHEN and CDR2 SYDVKM. In DNA form, the CDR3 reads TGTGCCAGCAGTTTATGGGGCCTAGCGGGGGGGCAGATGGGGAACACCGGGGAGCTGTTTTTT. It specifies CASSLWGLAGGQMGNTGELFF. Filled out from reference TRBV28 and TRBJ2-2, the complete variable domain reads DVKVTQSSRYLVKRTGEKVFLECVQDMDHENMFWYRQDPGLGLRLIYFSYDVKMKEKGDIPEGYSVSREKKERFSLILESASTNQTSMYLCASSLWGLAGGQMGNTGELFFGEGSRLTVL.

The J gene is TRBJ1-2, the V gene TRBV5-1, with unresolved D. CDR1 is SGHRS, CDR2 YFSETQ, per germline. CDR3 length: 12 amino acids. The V gene lost 7 bases and the J gene lost 7 bases, with 14 bases spanning the gap. CDR3 protein: CASSGQEGGYTF. In DNA form, the CDR3 reads TGCGCCAGCTCTGGGCAGGAAGGTGGCTACACCTTC.

The J gene is TRBJ1-1, the V gene TRBV7-6; 7 nucleotides match TRBD1. CDR1 SGHVS and CDR2 FNYEAQ come from the germline V gene. The CDR3 consists of 15 residues. After removal of 5 bases from V and 3 bases from J, the junction contained 9 bases not matched to a gene. The CDR3 DNA reads as TGTGCCAGCAGCCCACGACCCGACAGGGACACTGAAGCTTTCTTT. Amino acid sequence: CASSPRPDRDTEAFF.